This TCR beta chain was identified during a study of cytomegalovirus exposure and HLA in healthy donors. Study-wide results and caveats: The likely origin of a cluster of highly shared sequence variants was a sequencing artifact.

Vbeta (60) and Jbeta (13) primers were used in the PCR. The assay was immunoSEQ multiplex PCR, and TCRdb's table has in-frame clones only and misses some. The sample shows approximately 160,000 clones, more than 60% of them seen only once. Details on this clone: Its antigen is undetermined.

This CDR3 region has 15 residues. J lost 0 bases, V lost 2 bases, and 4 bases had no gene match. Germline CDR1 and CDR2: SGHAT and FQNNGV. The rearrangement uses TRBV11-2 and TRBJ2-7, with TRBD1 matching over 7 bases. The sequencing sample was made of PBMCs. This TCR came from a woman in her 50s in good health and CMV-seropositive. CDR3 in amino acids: CASSLRTGHSYEQYF. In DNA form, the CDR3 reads TGTGCCAGCAGCTTAAGGACAGGCCACTCCTACGAGCAGTACTTC. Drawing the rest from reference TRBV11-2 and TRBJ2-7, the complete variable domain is EAGVAQSPRYKIIEKRQSVAFWCNPISGHATLYWYQQILGQGPKLLIQFQNNGVVDDSQLPKDRFSAERLKGVDSTLKIQPAKLEDSAVYLCASSLRTGHSYEQYFGPGTRLTVT.